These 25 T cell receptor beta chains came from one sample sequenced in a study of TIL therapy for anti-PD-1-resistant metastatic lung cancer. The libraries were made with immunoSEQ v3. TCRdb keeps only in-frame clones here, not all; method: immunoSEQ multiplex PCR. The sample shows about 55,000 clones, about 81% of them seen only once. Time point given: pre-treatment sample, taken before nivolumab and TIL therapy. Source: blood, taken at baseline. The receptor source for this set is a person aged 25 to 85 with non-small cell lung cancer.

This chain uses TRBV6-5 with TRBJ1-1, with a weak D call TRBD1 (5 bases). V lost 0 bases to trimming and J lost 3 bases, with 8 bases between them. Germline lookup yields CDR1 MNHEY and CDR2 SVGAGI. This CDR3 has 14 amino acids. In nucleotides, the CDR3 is TGTGCCAGCAGTTACTCGGGGGTTTACACTGAAGCTTTCTTT. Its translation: CASSYSGVYTEAFF.

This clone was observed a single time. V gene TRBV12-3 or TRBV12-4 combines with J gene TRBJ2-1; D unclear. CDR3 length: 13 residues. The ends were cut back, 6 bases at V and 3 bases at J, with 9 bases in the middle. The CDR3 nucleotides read TGTGCCAGCAGAACTGGCCTCTACAATGAGCAGTTCTTC. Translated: CASRTGLYNEQFF.

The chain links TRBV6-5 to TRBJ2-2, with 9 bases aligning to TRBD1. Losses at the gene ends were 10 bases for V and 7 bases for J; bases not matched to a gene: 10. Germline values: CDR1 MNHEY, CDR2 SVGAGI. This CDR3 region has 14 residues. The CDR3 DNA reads TGTGCCACCAGACAGGGGGGGCGACACGGGGAGCTGTTTTTT. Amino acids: CATRQGGRHGELFF.

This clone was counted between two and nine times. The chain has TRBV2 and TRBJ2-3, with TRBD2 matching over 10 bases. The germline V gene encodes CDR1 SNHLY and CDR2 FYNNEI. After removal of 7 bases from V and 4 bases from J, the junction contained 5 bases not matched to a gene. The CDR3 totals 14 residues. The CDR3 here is CASKSGGAADTQYF. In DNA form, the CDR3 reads TGTGCCAGCAAGAGCGGGGGGGCTGCAGATACGCAGTATTTT.

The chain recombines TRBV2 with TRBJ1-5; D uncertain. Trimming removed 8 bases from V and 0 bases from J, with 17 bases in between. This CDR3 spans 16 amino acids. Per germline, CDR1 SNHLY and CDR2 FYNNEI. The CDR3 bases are TGTGCCAGCCTACGGAGGCCGGGCGATAGCAATCAGCCCCAGCATTTT. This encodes CASLRRPGDSNQPQHF.

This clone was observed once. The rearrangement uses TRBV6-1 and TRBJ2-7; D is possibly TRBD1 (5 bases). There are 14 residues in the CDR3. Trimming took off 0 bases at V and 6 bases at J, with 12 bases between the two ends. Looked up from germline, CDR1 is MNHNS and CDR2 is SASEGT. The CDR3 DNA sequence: TGTGCCAGCAGTGAAGCCCCGACAGAATCCGAGCAGTACTTC. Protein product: CASSEAPTESEQYF.

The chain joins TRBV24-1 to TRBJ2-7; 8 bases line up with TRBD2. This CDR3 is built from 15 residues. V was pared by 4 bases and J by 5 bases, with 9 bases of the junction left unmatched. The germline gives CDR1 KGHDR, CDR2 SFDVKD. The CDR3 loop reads CATSEGGTSGHEQYF. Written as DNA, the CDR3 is TGTGCCACCAGTGAGGGAGGGACTAGTGGGCACGAGCAGTACTTC.

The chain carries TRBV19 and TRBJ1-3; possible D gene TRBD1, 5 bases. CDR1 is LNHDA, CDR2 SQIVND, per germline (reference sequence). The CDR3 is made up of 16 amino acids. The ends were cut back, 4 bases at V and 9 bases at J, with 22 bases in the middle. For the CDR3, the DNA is TGTGCCAGTAGTACCGGGACCCTCTATCAGAAACCCACCATATATTTT. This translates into CASSTGTLYQKPTIYF. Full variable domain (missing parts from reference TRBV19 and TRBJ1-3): DGGITQSPKYLFRKEGQNVTLSCEQNLNHDAMYWYRQDPGQGLRLIYYSQIVNDFQKGDIAEGYSVSREKKESFPLTVTSAQKNPTAFYLCASSTGTLYQKPTIYFGEGSWLTVV.

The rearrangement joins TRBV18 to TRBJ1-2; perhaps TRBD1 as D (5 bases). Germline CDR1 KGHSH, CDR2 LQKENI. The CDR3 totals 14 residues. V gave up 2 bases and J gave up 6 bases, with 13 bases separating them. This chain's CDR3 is CASSPIQGSDGYTF. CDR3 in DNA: TGTGCCAGCTCACCAATCCAGGGATCGGATGGCTACACCTTC.

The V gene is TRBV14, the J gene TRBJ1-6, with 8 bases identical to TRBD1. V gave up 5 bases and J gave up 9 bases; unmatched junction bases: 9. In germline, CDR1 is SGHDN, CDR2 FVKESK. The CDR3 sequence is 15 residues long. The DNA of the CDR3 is TGTGCCAGCAGCTTTGGACAGGGCCCCTTTTCACCCCTCCACTTT. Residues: CASSFGQGPFSPLHF.

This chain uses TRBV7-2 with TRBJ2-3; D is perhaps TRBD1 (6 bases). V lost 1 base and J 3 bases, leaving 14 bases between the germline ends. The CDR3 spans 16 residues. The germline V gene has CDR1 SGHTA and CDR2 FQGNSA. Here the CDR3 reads CASSLVGQGITDTQYF. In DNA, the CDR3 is TGTGCCAGCAGCTTAGTGGGGCAGGGGATTACAGATACGCAGTATTTT.

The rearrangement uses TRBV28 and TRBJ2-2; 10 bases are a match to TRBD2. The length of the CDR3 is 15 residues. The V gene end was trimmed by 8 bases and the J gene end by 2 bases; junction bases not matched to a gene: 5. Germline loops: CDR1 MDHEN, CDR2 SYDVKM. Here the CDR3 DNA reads TGTGCCAGCGCCAGACTAGCGGGCAACACCGGGGAGCTGTTTTTT. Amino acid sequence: CASARLAGNTGELFF.

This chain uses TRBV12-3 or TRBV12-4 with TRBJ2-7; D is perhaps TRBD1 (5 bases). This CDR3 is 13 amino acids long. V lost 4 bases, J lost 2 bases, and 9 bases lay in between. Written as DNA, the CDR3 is TGTGCCAGCAGTTCCCAGGGTCCCTACGAGCAGTACTTC. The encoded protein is CASSSQGPYEQYF.

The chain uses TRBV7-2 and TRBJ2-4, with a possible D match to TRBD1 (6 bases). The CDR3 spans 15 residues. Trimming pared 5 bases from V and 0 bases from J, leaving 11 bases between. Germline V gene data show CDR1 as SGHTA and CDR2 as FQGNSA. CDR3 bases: TGTGCCAGCAGCCCGGACAGACTAGCCAAAAACATTCAGTACTTC. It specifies CASSPDRLAKNIQYF.

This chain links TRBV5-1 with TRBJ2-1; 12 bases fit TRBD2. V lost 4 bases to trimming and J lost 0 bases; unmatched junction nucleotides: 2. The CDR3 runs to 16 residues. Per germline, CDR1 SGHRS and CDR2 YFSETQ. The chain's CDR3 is CASSQTSGSSYNEQFF. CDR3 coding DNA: TGCGCCAGCAGCCAGACTAGCGGGAGCTCCTACAATGAGCAGTTCTTC.

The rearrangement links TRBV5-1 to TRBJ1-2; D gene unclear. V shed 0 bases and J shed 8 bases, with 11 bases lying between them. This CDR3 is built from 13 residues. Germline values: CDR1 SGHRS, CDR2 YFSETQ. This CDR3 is CASSLERERGYTF. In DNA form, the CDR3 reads TGCGCCAGCAGCTTGGAGAGAGAAAGGGGCTACACCTTC. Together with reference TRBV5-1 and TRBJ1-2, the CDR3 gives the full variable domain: KAGVTQTPRYLIKTRGQQVTLSCSPISGHRSVSWYQQTPGQGLQFLFEYFSETQRNKGNFPGRFSGRQFSNSRSEMNVSTLELGDSALYLCASSLERERGYTFGSGTRLTVV.

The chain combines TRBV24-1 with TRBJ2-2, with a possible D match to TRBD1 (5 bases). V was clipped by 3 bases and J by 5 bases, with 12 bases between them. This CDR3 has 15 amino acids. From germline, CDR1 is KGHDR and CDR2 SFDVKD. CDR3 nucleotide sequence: TGTGCCACCAGTGATAGGGGCGTGGGGACCGGGGAGCTGTTTTTT. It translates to CATSDRGVGTGELFF.

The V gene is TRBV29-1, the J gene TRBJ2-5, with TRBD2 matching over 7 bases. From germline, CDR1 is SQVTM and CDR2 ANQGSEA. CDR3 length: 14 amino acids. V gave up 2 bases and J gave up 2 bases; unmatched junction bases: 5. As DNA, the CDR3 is TGCAGCGTTGAACAAGCGGGAAGGCAAGAGACCCAGTACTTC. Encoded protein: CSVEQAGRQETQYF.

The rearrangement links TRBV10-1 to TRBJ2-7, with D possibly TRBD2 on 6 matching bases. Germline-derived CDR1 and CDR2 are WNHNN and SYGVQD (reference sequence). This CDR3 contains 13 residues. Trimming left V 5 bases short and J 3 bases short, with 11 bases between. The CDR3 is CASSPGTLYEQYF. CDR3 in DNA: TGCGCCAGCAGTCCAGGGACTCTCTACGAGCAGTACTTC.

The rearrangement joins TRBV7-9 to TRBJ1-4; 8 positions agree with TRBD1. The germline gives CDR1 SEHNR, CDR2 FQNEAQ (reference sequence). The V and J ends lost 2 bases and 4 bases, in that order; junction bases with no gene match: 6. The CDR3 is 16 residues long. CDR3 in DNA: TGTGCCAGCAGCTTATTCGGACAGGGCCTTAATGAAAAACTGTTTTTT. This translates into CASSLFGQGLNEKLFF.

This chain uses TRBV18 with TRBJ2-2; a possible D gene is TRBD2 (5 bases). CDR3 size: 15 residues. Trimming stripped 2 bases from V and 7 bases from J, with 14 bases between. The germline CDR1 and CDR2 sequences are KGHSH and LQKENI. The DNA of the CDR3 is TGTGCCAGCTCACCATCACGGGAATCGCACGGGGAGCTGTTTTTT. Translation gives CASSPSRESHGELFF.

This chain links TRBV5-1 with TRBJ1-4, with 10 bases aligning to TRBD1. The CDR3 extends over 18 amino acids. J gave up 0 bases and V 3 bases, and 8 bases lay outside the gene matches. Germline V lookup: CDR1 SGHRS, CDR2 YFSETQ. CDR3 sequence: CASSSGDRGSATNEKLFF. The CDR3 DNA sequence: TGCGCCAGCAGCTCGGGGGACAGGGGATCAGCAACTAATGAAAAACTGTTTTTT.

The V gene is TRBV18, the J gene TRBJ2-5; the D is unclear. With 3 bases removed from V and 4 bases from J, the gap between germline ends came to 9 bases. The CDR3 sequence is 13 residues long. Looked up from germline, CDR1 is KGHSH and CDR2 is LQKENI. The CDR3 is CASSPVRLETQYF. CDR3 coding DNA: TGTGCCAGCTCACCCGTCAGATTAGAGACCCAGTACTTC.

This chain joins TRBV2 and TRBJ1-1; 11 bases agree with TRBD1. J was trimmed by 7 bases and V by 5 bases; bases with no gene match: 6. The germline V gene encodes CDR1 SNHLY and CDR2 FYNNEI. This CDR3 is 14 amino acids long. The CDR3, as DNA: TGTGCCAGCAGTCGGGACAGGGGGGGCAGTGAAGCTTTCTTT. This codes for CASSRDRGGSEAFF.

The CDR3 region is CATRAYTEAFF. In DNA form, the CDR3 reads TGTGCCACCAGAGCGTACACTGAAGCTTTCTTT. V and J are TRBV27 and TRBJ1-1; unclear D gene. The germline V and J ends were trimmed by 10 bases and 3 bases, with 9 bases remaining between them. Germline values: CDR1 MNHEY, CDR2 SMNVEV (reference sequence). The CDR3 totals 11 residues.